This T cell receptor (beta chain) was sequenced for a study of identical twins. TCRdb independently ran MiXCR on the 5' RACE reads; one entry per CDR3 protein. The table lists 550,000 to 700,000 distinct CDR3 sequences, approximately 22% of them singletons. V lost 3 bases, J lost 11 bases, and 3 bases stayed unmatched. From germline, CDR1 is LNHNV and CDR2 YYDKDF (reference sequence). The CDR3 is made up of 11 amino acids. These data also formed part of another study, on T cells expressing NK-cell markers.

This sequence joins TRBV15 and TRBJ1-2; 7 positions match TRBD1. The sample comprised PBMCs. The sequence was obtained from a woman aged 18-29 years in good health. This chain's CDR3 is CATSRQGVYTF. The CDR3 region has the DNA TGTGCCACCAGCAGGCAGGGGGTATACACCTTC.